The present entry profiles one T cell receptor beta chain with its context. Its specificity is unknown. Each CDR3 protein is one row after TCRdb ran MiXCR on the reads. The table lists fewer than 1,000,000 distinct CDR3 sequences, about a third of them singletons. This CDR3 spans 15 amino acids. Germline V gene sequence: CDR1 SNHLY, CDR2 FYNNEI. Trimming stripped 5 bases from V and 1 base from J, with 12 bases between. This sample stems from a study of T cell repertoires in cytomegalovirus infection. Study-wide context: Newly reported HLA-C-restricted and thoroughly characterized HLA-B-restricted CMV epitopes were employed.

The sequence was obtained from a human donor in good health (CMV status not recorded). Some clones in this sample may be carry-over from other donors' samples. The chain couples TRBV2 to TRBJ2-1, with D perhaps TRBD1 (6 bases). The material was cultured CD8+ T cells from PBMCs, obtained from culture after CMV antigen stimulation. The CDR3 sequence is CASSPWTESYNEQFF. The CDR3 DNA reads as TGTGCCAGCAGTCCCTGGACAGAATCCTACAATGAGCAGTTCTTC.